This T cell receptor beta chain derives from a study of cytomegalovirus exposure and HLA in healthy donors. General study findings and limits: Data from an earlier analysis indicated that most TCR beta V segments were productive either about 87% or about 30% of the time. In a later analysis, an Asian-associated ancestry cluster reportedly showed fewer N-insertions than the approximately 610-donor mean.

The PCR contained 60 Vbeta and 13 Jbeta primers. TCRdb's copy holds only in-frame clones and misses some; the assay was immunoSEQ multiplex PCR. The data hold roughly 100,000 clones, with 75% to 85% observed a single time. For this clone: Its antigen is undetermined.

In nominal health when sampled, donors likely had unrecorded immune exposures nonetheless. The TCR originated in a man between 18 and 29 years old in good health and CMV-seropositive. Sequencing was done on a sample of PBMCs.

This CDR3 is CASSLGGQADYGYTF. In nucleotides, the CDR3 is TGTGCCAGCAGCTTGGGGGGACAGGCGGACTATGGCTACACCTTC. The chain carries TRBV5-5 and TRBJ1-2; 8 bases are shared with TRBD1. The V gene end was trimmed by 0 bases and the J gene end by 3 bases; junction bases not matched to a gene: 4. Germline CDR1 SGHKS, CDR2 YYEKEE (reference sequence). The CDR3 contains 15 residues.